The clone carrying this T cell receptor beta chain was detected once. Its antigen is undetermined. This sample was included in a study of glioma-infiltrating T cells after dendritic cell vaccination. Overall study: The vaccine used monocyte-derived dendritic cells pulsed overnight with autologous tumor lysate.

The primer mix had 60 V beta and 13 J beta primers. Sequencing used immunoSEQ multiplex PCR; TCRdb keeps in-frame clones, though not all of them. This table holds more than 85,000 clones, 85% to 90% found once. Study-level findings and limits: Longer survival after dendritic cell vaccination followed higher pretreatment TIL content.

The V segment lost 4 bases and the J segment 2 bases; nucleotides outside the gene matches: 1. CDR3 size: 13 residues. Germline CDR1 is MNHEY and CDR2 is SMNVEV (reference sequence). The material was blood, obtained before dendritic cell vaccination. This sequence was found in a human donor with glioblastoma. This chain links TRBV27 with TRBJ1-2; 7 nucleotides agree with TRBD1. The CDR3 region is CASSSTGNYGYTF. The CDR3 DNA follows: TGTGCCAGCAGTTCGACAGGGAACTATGGCTACACCTTC.